These 26 T cell receptor beta chains share one sample of origin, sequenced in a study of blood T cell repertoires in COVID-19. Sequencing was performed with immunoSEQ multiplex PCR; in TCRdb, only in-frame clones are kept and a portion is missing. This sample has about 100,000 clones, with 70% to 90% found just once. The sample taken for sequencing was peripheral blood. These receptors originate from an elderly woman with acute or convalescent COVID-19.

V gene TRBV2 combines with J gene TRBJ1-1, with TRBD1 matching 11 bases. V dropped 9 bases and J dropped 6; count of bases not matched to a gene: 6. The V gene's germline CDR1 is SNHLY and CDR2 FYNNEI. The CDR3 has 13 residues. This CDR3 is CARQDRGHSEAFF. The CDR3 DNA reads as TGTGCCAGACAGGACAGGGGGCACTCTGAAGCTTTCTTT.

The gene calls are TRBV5-5 and TRBJ2-1; 7 bases map to TRBD1. This CDR3 is built from 14 residues. The J segment lost 1 base and the V segment lost 3 bases, leaving 1 base of the junction unmatched. Per the germline V gene, CDR1 is SGHKS and CDR2 is YYEKEE (reference sequence). For the CDR3, the DNA is TGTGCCAGCAGCTGGACAGGATCCTACAATGAGCAGTTCTTC. The encoded protein is CASSWTGSYNEQFF.

The chain joins TRBV21-1 to TRBJ1-2; TRBD1 is the table's D call, not checked against the DNA. TRBV21-1 is a pseudogene. This CDR3 comprises 17 residues. The CDR3 here is CASSPQVGHPRGYGYTF. The CDR3 bases are TGTGCCAGCAGCCCCCAAGTAGGACACCCTAGGGGCTATGGCTACACCTTC.

The chain joins TRBV4-3 to TRBJ2-7, with D possibly matching TRBD2 (6 bases). The length of the CDR3 is 18 residues. Germline values: CDR1 LGHNA, CDR2 YSLEER. The V end was cut by 0 bases, the J end by 3 bases, with 21 bases between. The CDR3 sequence is CASSQDGPLGTGRYEQYF. In DNA, the CDR3 is TGCGCCAGCAGCCAAGATGGGCCCCTCGGGACTGGACGCTACGAGCAGTACTTC.

This chain uses TRBV5-1 with TRBJ2-3; possible D gene TRBD2, 6 bases. From germline, CDR1 is SGHRS and CDR2 YFSETQ. Trimming left V 2 bases short and J 5 bases short, with 12 bases between. This CDR3 spans 14 amino acids. The CDR3 protein is CASSLASVEDTQYF. The DNA of the CDR3 is TGCGCCAGCAGCTTAGCTAGCGTGGAAGATACGCAGTATTTT.

This rearrangement joins TRBV7-3 to TRBJ2-1; 7 bases map to TRBD2. Germline lookup yields CDR1 SGHTA and CDR2 FQGTGA. Trimming removed 3 bases from V and 4 bases from J; junction bases left unmatched: 6. The CDR3 is 15 residues long. CDR3 in DNA: TGTGCCAGCAGCTTGGCGGCTAGCGGTTACAATGAGCAGTTCTTC. Translation gives CASSLAASGYNEQFF.

The rearrangement uses TRBV5-1 and TRBJ2-3, with D perhaps matching TRBD2 (5 bases). The CDR3 length is 14 residues. Germline lookup yields CDR1 SGHRS and CDR2 YFSETQ. With 3 bases removed from V and 3 bases from J, the gap between germline ends came to 11 bases. The CDR3 region has the DNA TGCGCCAGCAGCTCCGGGGTCGGGACAGATACGCAGTATTTT. Amino acid sequence: CASSSGVGTDTQYF.

The chain links TRBV19 to TRBJ2-7; tentative D call: TRBD1 (5 bases). The CDR3 contains 11 residues. Trimming removed 8 bases from V and 7 bases from J, with 12 bases in between. Germline CDR1 LNHDA, CDR2 SQIVND (reference sequence). The CDR3 region has the DNA TGTGCCAGTCGTCGACCAGGGGAGCAGTACTTC. Amino acids: CASRRPGEQYF.

The rearrangement joins TRBV7-3 to TRBJ2-2; the match to TRBD1 covers 7 bases. Trimming cost V 3 bases and J 1 base; bases outside gene matches: 5. The CDR3 is 16 amino acids. Germline CDR1 is SGHTA and CDR2 is FQGTGA. The CDR3 sequence: CASSLGQRLNTGELFF. The CDR3 DNA is TGTGCCAGCAGCTTGGGACAGCGACTGAACACCGGGGAGCTGTTTTTT.

The V gene is TRBV30, the J gene TRBJ1-2; possibly TRBD1 for D (5 bases). Trimming took off 2 bases at V and 6 bases at J, with 7 bases between the two ends. From germline, CDR1 is GTSNPN and CDR2 SVGIG (reference sequence). The CDR3 extends over 11 amino acids. This CDR3 is CAWSPRDGYTF. Written as DNA, the CDR3 is TGTGCCTGGAGTCCCAGGGATGGCTACACCTTC.

This chain joins TRBV18 and TRBJ2-7, with a possible D match to TRBD2 (6 bases). Germline CDR1 reads KGHSH; CDR2 reads LQKENI. Trimming pared 0 bases from V and 2 bases from J, leaving 8 bases between. There are 14 residues in the CDR3. CDR3 bases: TGTGCCAGCTCACCACCGCAGCGGGCCTACGAGCAGTACTTC. Protein product: CASSPPQRAYEQYF.

This clone was recorded only once. This chain joins TRBV3-1 (or the pseudogene TRBV3-2) and TRBJ2-7, with 8 bases lining up with TRBD1. The CDR3 contains 12 residues. The germline CDR1 and CDR2 sequences are LGHDT and YNNKEL (reference sequence). Trimming removed 4 bases from V and 6 bases from J; junction bases left unmatched: 2. This CDR3 reads CASSRDRGEQYF. The CDR3, as DNA: TGTGCCAGCAGCCGAGACAGGGGCGAGCAGTACTTC.

This chain connects TRBV11-2 to TRBJ1-5; possible D gene TRBD1, 5 bases. Trimming left V 3 bases short and J 5 bases short, with 11 bases between. The CDR3 is 14 residues long. The germline gives CDR1 SGHAT, CDR2 FQNNGV. CDR3 in amino acids: CASSLAGGYQPQHF. CDR3 sequence (DNA): TGTGCCAGCAGCTTGGCCGGGGGTTATCAGCCCCAGCATTTT.

The genes are TRBV3-1 (or the pseudogene TRBV3-2) and TRBJ2-7; D remains unclear. This CDR3 has 12 amino acids. Trimming left V 6 bases short and J 1 base short, with 7 bases between. Germline V gene lookup returns CDR1 LGHDT and CDR2 YNNKEL (reference sequence). CDR3 bases: TGTGCCAGCAGTTCGGTATCCTACGAGCAGTACTTC. This translates into CASSSVSYEQYF.

This chain connects TRBV23-1 to TRBJ2-7; maybe TRBD1 (6 bases). Being an ORF, TRBV23-1 has a function that is uncertain. Trimming cost V 0 bases and J 3 bases, with 18 bases left between them. This CDR3 contains 17 residues. The CDR3 bases are TGCGCCAGCAGTCAATCAAATTCGGACAGCTTACTCTACGAGCAGTACTTC. This codes for CASSQSNSDSLLYEQYF.

CDR3 in amino acids: CASSRTGNGYTF. As DNA, the CDR3 is TGTGCCAGCAGCAGAACAGGGAATGGCTACACCTTC. This chain uses TRBV12-3 or TRBV12-4 with TRBJ1-2; D is perhaps TRBD1 (6 bases). This CDR3 has 12 residues. The ends were cut back, 6 bases at V and 6 bases at J, with 11 bases in the middle.

This chain joins TRBV6-6 and TRBJ1-6; tentatively, D is TRBD1 (5 bases). Germline V gene sequence: CDR1 MNHNY, CDR2 SVGAGI (reference sequence). Trimming pared 4 bases from V and 8 bases from J, leaving 9 bases between. This CDR3 comprises 13 residues. This chain's CDR3 is CASSSIRDSPLHF. The CDR3 nucleotides are TGTGCCAGCAGTTCTATCAGGGATTCACCCCTCCACTTT.

The chain has TRBV5-5 and TRBJ1-6, with TRBD1 matching over 7 bases. J lost 3 bases, V lost 3 bases, and 12 bases had no gene match. CDR1 is SGHKS, CDR2 YYEKEE, per germline (reference sequence). CDR3 length: 18 amino acids. As DNA, the CDR3 is TGTGCCAGCAGCTCAAGGAAAACAGGGGCCAGCTATAATTCACCCCTCCACTTT. Its translation is CASSSRKTGASYNSPLHF.

J is TRBJ1-5 and V is TRBV19, with 9 nucleotides matching TRBD1. J gave up 9 bases and V 0 bases, and 6 bases lay outside the gene matches. The CDR3 spans 15 residues. Germline V gives CDR1 LNHDA, CDR2 SQIVND (reference sequence). The DNA for the CDR3 is TGTGCCAGTAGTATAGAAGGGACAGGGAGGGGGCCCCAGCATTTT. Encoded protein: CASSIEGTGRGPQHF.

The chain recombines TRBV7-8 with TRBJ2-5; D possibly uses TRBD1 or TRBD2 (7 bases each). CDR1 and CDR2 from the germline V gene are SGHVS and FQNEAQ. V was pared by 5 bases and J by 0 bases, with 10 bases between. The CDR3 is 14 amino acids. The CDR3 spells CASSQGGYQETQYF. CDR3 sequence (DNA): TGTGCCAGCAGCCAGGGGGGGTACCAAGAGACCCAGTACTTC.

This chain's CDR3 is CASSLIGQDTDTQYF. The CDR3 coding sequence is TGTGCCAGCAGCTTAATTGGGCAAGACACAGATACGCAGTATTTT. This sequence joins TRBV7-3 and TRBJ2-3; D unresolved. This CDR3 contains 15 residues. Germline V gives CDR1 SGHTA, CDR2 FQGTGA. The germline V and J ends were trimmed by 1 base and 2 bases, with 10 bases remaining between them.

The chain is built from TRBV9 and TRBJ2-7; TRBD1 might be the D (6 bases). The germline V gene encodes CDR1 SGDLS and CDR2 YYNGEE. V gave up 3 bases and J gave up 1 base, with 11 bases separating them. CDR3 length: 14 residues. The CDR3 DNA reads as TGTGCCAGCAGCGCGACCGGGACATCCTACGAGCAGTACTTC. Translation gives CASSATGTSYEQYF.

The rearrangement uses TRBV6-2 or TRBV6-3 and TRBJ2-7; maybe TRBD2 (7 bases). The V gene's germline CDR1 is MNHEY and CDR2 SVGEGT. Trimming pared 2 bases from V and 4 bases from J, leaving 12 bases between. This CDR3 is 14 amino acids long. The CDR3 nucleotides read TGTGCCAGCAGTTACGGGGGGGCCTTGTACGAGCAGTACTTC. Translating gives CASSYGGALYEQYF.

The chain joins TRBV5-4 to TRBJ2-5, with D possibly being TRBD2 (5 bases). Trimming cost V 4 bases and J 9 bases, with 16 bases left between them. Germline loops: CDR1 SGHNT, CDR2 YYREEE (reference sequence). The CDR3 length is 13 residues. CDR3 coding DNA: TGTGCCAGCAGCCCACCTGGGGAGTGGGCCCAGTACTTC. Protein product: CASSPPGEWAQYF.

This clone came up a few times. The chain joins TRBV4-3 to TRBJ2-3; 10 bases align to TRBD2. Germline V lookup: CDR1 LGHNA, CDR2 YSLEER. The CDR3 is 20 residues long. With V trimmed by 0 bases and J by 0 bases, 12 bases remained unmatched. Here the CDR3 reads CASSQDPASGGQSSTDTQYF. For the CDR3, the DNA is TGCGCCAGCAGCCAAGATCCAGCTAGCGGGGGTCAATCTAGCACAGATACGCAGTATTTT.

The chain couples TRBV6-6 to TRBJ1-1, with D unresolved. Trimming took 0 bases from V and 8 from J, leaving 16 bases between them. This CDR3 region has 15 residues. The V gene's germline CDR1 is MNHNY and CDR2 SVGAGI (reference sequence). CDR3 DNA sequence: TGTGCCAGCAGTTACTCGAGTATGGTCCAGCGGGAAGCTTTCTTT. This translates into CASSYSSMVQREAFF.